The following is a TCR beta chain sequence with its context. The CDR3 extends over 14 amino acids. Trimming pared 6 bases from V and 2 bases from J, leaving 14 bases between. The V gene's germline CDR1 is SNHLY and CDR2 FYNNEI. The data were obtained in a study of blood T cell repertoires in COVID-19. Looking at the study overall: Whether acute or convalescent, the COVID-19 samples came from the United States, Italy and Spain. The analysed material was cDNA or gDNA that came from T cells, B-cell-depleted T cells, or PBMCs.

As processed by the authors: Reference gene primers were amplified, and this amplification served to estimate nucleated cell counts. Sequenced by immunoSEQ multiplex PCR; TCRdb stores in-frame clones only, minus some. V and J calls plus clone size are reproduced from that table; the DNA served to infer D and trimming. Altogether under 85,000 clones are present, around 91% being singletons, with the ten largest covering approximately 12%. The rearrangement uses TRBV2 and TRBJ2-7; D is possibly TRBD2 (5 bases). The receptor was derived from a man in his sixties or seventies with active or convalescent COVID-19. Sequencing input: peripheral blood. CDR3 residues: CASRTPGLPYEQYF. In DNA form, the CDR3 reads TGTGCCAGCAGAACCCCGGGGTTACCCTACGAGCAGTACTTC.